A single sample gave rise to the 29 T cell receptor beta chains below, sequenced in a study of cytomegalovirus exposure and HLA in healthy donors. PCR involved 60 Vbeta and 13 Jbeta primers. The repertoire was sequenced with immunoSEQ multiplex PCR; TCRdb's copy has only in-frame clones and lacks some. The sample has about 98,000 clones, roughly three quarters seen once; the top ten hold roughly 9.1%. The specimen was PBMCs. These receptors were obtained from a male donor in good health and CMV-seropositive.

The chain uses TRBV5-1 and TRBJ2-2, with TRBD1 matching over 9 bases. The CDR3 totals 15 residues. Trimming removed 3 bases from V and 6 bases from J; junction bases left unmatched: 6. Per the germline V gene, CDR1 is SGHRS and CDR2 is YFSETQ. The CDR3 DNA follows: TGCGCCAGCAGCTACCGGACAGGGGCGTCCGGGGAGCTGTTTTTT. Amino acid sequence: CASSYRTGASGELFF.

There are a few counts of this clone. The DNA of the CDR3 is TGTGCCAGCATATCCCGCCGGGAGAACACTGAAGCTTTCTTT. This sequence encodes CASISRRENTEAFF. This chain joins TRBV7-2 and TRBJ1-1; D gene uncertain. This CDR3 has 14 amino acids. The V end lost 7 bases, the J end lost 1 base, and 13 bases lay between the germline ends. The V gene's germline CDR1 is SGHTA and CDR2 FQGNSA.

The CDR3 protein is CASSTGPDGETQYF. For the CDR3, the DNA is TGTGCCAGTAGTACAGGGCCGGACGGGGAGACCCAGTACTTC. The chain employs TRBV19 and TRBJ2-5; D perhaps matches TRBD1 (5 bases). Germline CDR1 and CDR2: LNHDA and SQIVND (reference sequence). The CDR3 loop spans 14 amino acids. V dropped 4 bases and J dropped 5 bases, with 14 bases sitting between them. The complete variable domain, with remaining parts taken from reference TRBV19 and TRBJ2-5, reads DGGITQSPKYLFRKEGQNVTLSCEQNLNHDAMYWYRQDPGQGLRLIYYSQIVNDFQKGDIAEGYSVSREKKESFPLTVTSAQKNPTAFYLCASSTGPDGETQYFGPGTRLLVL.

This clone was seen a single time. CDR3 sequence: CASSPLDRGKEKLFF. The CDR3 DNA sequence: TGTGCCAGTAGCCCTTTGGACAGGGGGAAAGAAAAACTGTTTTTT. This chain connects TRBV19 to TRBJ1-4; 10 bases match TRBD1. Germline values: CDR1 LNHDA, CDR2 SQIVND (reference sequence). The length of the CDR3 is 15 residues. With 6 bases clipped from V and 8 bases from J, the junction kept 9 bases outside the gene matches.

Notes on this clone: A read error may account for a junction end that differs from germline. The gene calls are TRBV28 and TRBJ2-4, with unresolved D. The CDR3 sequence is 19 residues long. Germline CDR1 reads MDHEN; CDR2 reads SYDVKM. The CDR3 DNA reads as TGTGCCAGCAGTTTATCTGTTGGTACTCCCTTCGTCACCAAAAACAGTCAGTACTTC. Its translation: CASSLSVGTPFVTKNSQYF.

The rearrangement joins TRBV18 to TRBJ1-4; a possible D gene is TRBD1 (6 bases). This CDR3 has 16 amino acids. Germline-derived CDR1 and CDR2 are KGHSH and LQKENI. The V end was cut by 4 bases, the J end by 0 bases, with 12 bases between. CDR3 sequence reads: CASSQTQGATNEKLFF. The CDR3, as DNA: TGTGCCAGCTCACAAACACAGGGAGCAACTAATGAAAAACTGTTTTTT.

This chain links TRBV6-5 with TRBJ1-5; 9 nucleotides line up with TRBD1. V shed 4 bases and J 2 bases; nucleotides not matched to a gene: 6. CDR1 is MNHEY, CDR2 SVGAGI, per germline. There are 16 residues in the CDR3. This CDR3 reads CASSSDRGSGNQPQHF. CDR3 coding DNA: TGTGCCAGCAGTTCGGACAGGGGTAGCGGCAATCAGCCCCAGCATTTT.

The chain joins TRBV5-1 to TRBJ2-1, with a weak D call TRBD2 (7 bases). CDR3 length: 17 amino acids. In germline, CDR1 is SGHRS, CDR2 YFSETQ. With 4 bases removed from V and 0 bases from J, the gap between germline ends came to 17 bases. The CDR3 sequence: CASSGEGGALSYNEQFF. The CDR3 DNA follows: TGCGCCAGCAGCGGGGAGGGGGGGGCCCTCTCCTACAATGAGCAGTTCTTC. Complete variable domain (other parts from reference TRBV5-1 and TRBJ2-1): KAGVTQTPRYLIKTRGQQVTLSCSPISGHRSVSWYQQTPGQGLQFLFEYFSETQRNKGNFPGRFSGRQFSNSRSEMNVSTLELGDSALYLCASSGEGGALSYNEQFFGPGTRLTVL.

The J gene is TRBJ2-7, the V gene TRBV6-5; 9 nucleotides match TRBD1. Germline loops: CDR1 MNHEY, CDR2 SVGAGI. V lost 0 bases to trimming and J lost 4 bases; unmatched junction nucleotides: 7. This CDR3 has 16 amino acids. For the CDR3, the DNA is TGTGCCAGCAGTTACTCATCGACAGGGGGGAGGTACGAGCAGTACTTC. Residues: CASSYSSTGGRYEQYF.

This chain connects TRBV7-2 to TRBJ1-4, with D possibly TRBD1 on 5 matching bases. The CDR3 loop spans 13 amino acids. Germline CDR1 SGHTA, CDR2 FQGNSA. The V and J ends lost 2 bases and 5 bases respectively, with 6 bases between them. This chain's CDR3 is CASSLQGNEKLFF. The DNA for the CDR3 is TGTGCCAGCAGCTTACAGGGAAATGAAAAACTGTTTTTT.

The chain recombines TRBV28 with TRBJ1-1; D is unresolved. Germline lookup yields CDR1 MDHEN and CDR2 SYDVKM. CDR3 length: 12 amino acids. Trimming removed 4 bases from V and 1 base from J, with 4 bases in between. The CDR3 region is CASSSGNTEAFF. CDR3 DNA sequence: TGTGCCAGCAGTTCAGGGAACACTGAAGCTTTCTTT.

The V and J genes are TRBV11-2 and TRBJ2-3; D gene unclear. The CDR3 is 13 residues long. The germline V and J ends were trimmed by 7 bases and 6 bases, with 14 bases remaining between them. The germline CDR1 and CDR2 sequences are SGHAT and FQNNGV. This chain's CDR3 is CASKAVSRDTQYF. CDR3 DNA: TGTGCCAGCAAGGCGGTGAGTCGGGATACGCAGTATTTT.

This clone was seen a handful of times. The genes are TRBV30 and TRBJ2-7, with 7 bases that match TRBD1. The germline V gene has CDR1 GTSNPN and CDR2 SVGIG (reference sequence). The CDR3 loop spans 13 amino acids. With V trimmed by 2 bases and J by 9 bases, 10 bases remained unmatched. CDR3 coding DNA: TGTGCCTGGAGTCCAAATCAGGGGGAGACGCAGTACTTC. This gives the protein CAWSPNQGETQYF.

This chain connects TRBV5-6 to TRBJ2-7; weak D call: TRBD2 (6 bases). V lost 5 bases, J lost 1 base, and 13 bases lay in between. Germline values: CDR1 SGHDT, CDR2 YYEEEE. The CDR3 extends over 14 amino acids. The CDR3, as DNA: TGTGCCAGCAGAGCAAGACTAGAGTCCTACGAGCAGTACTTC. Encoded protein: CASRARLESYEQYF.

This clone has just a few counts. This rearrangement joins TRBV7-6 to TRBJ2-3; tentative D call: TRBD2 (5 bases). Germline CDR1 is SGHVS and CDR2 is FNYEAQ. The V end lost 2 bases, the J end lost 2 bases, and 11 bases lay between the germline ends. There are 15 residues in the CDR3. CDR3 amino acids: CASSLTPGSTDTQYF. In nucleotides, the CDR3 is TGTGCCAGCAGCTTAACTCCGGGATCCACAGATACGCAGTATTTT.

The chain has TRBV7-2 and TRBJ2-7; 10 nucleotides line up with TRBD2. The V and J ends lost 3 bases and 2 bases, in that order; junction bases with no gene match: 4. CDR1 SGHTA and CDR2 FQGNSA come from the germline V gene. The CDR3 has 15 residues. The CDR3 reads CASSFSGTSAYEQYF. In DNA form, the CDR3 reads TGTGCCAGCAGCTTCTCTGGGACTAGCGCCTACGAGCAGTACTTC.

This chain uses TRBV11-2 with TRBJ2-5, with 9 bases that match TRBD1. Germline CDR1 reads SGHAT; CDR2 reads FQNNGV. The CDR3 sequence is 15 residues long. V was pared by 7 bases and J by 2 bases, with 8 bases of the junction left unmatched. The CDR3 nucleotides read TGTGCCAGCATCATGGACAGGGGACAACAAGAGACCCAGTACTTC. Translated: CASIMDRGQQETQYF.

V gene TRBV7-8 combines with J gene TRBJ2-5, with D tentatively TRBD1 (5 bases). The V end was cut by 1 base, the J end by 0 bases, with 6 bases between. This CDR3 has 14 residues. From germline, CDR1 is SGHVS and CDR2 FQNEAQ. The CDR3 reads CASSLGTNQETQYF. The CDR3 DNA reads TGTGCCAGCAGCTTAGGGACAAACCAAGAGACCCAGTACTTC.

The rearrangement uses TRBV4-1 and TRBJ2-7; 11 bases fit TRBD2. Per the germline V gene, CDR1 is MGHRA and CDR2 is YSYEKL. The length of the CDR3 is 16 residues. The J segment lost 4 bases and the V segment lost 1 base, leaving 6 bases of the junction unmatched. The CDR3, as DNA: TGCGCCAGCAGCCAAGTACGGGCTAGCGGGAGGTACGAGCAGTACTTC. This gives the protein CASSQVRASGRYEQYF.

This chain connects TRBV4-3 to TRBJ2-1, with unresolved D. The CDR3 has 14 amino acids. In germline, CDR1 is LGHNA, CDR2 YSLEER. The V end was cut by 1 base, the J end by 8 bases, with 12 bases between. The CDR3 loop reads CASSQVEGRDEQFF. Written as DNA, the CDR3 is TGCGCCAGCAGCCAAGTTGAAGGCCGGGATGAGCAGTTCTTC.

Here the CDR3 reads CASSLGGGSSYEQYF. CDR3 coding DNA: TGTGCCAGCAGCTTGGGCGGGGGGAGCTCCTACGAGCAGTACTTC. The chain carries TRBV5-4 and TRBJ2-7; TRBD2 matches at 8 bases. This CDR3 is built from 15 residues. Germline-derived CDR1 and CDR2 are SGHNT and YYREEE (reference sequence). V was clipped by 0 bases and J by 0 bases; unmatched bases: 2.

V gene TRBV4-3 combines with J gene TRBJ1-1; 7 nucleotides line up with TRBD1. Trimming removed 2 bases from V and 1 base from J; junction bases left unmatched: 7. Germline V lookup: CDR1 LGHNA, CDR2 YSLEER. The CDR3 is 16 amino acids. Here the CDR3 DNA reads TGCGCCAGCAGCCAAAGCTTGGGACAGCCGAACACTGAAGCTTTCTTT. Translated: CASSQSLGQPNTEAFF.

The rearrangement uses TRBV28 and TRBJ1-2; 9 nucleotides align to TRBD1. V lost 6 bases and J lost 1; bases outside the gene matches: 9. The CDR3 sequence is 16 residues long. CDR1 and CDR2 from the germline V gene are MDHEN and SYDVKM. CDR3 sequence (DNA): TGTGCCAGCAGCCCAACAACAGGGGGCTTTAACTATGGCTACACCTTC. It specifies CASSPTTGGFNYGYTF.

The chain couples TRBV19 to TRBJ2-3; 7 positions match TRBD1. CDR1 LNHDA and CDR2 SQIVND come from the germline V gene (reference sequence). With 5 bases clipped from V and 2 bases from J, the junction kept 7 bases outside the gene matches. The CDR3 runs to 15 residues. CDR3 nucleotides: TGTGCCAGTAGTCTCGGGACAGATTACACAGATACGCAGTATTTT. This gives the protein CASSLGTDYTDTQYF.

In nucleotides, the CDR3 is TGTGCCAGCAGCTTGGGGAGATCGGACCATGAGCAGTTCTTC. Encoded protein: CASSLGRSDHEQFF. The chain carries TRBV7-9 and TRBJ2-1, with a tentative D call TRBD2 (5 bases). Looked up from germline, CDR1 is SEHNR and CDR2 is FQNEAQ (reference sequence). Trimming removed 3 bases from V and 8 bases from J, with 14 bases in between. The CDR3 has 14 amino acids.

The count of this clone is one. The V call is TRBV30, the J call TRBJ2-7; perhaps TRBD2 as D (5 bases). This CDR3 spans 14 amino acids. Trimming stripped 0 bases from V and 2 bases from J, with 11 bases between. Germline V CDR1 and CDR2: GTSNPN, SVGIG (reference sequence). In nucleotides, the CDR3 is TGTGCCTGGAGTGTACTAGTGGGCCCCTACGAGCAGTACTTC. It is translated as CAWSVLVGPYEQYF. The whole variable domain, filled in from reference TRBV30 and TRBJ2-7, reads SQTIHQWPATLVQPVGSPLSLECTVEGTSNPNLYWYRQAAGRGLQLLFYSVGIGQISSEVPQNLSASRPQDRQFILSSKKLLLSDSGFYLCAWSVLVGPYEQYFGPGTRLTVT.

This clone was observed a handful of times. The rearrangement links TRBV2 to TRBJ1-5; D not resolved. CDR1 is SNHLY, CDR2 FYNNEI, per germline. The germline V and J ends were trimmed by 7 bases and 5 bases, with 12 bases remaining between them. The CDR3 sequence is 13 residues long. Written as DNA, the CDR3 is TGTGCCAGCACTAAATTTGTAGATCAGCCCCAGCATTTT. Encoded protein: CASTKFVDQPQHF.

CDR3 loop: CASSPGGNEQYF. DNA of the CDR3: TGTGCCAGCAGCCCAGGGGGGAACGAGCAGTACTTC. This sequence joins TRBV11-3 and TRBJ2-7; weak D call: TRBD1 (7 bases). Germline V gene sequence: CDR1 SGHNT, CDR2 YENEEA. The CDR3 runs to 12 residues. V dropped 5 bases and J dropped 5 bases, with 10 bases sitting between them. The full variable domain, in which reference TRBV11-3 and TRBJ2-7 provide the parts outside the CDR3, is EAGVVQSPRYKIIEKKQPVAFWCNPISGHNTLYWYLQNLGQGPELLIRYENEEAVDDSQLPKDRFSAERLKGVDSTLKIQPAELGDSAVYLCASSPGGNEQYFGPGTRLTVT.

In DNA form, the CDR3 reads TGTGCCTCGACCCCAGGGGGCGAAGTCTACGAGCAGTACTTC. Residues: CASTPGGEVYEQYF. This rearrangement joins TRBV10-3 to TRBJ2-7, with 8 bases aligning to TRBD1. The CDR3 is 14 amino acids. V dropped 11 bases and J dropped 3; count of bases not matched to a gene: 12. From germline, CDR1 is ENHRY and CDR2 SYGVKD.